One and the same sample provided the 27 T cell receptor beta chains below, sequenced in a study of cytomegalovirus exposure and HLA in healthy donors. PCR primers comprised 60 Vbeta and 13 Jbeta primers. Method: immunoSEQ multiplex PCR; TCRdb's copy keeps in-frame clones and lacks some. The sample consists of about 190,000 clones, 79% of them appearing once. Sequencing used PBMCs. Source of these receptors: a woman aged 18 to 35 in good health and CMV-seronegative.

The genes are TRBV6-6 and TRBJ2-1, with TRBD1 matching 10 bases. V was pared by 6 bases and J by 5 bases, with 7 bases of the junction left unmatched. This CDR3 is built from 15 residues. Germline V gene sequence: CDR1 MNHNY, CDR2 SVGAGI (reference sequence). The CDR3 loop reads CASRGRTGGNNEQFF. CDR3 DNA: TGTGCCAGCAGAGGTAGGACAGGGGGTAACAATGAGCAGTTCTTC.

This clone was observed once. This chain links TRBV7-8 with TRBJ2-3; 7 bases are shared with TRBD2. Per the germline V gene, CDR1 is SGHVS and CDR2 is FQNEAQ. The V gene end was trimmed by 1 base and the J gene end by 3 bases; junction bases not matched to a gene: 4. CDR3 length: 15 residues. The CDR3 is CASSLEAGETDTQYF. For the CDR3, the DNA is TGTGCCAGCAGCTTAGAGGCGGGGGAGACAGATACGCAGTATTTT.

V is TRBV11-2 and J is TRBJ2-2; 10 bases are a match to TRBD2. The CDR3 consists of 18 residues. The V gene's germline CDR1 is SGHAT and CDR2 FQNNGV. V gave up 4 bases and J gave up 4 bases; unmatched junction bases: 12. This chain's CDR3 is CASSYLGAGGPRTGELFF. In nucleotides, the CDR3 is TGTGCCAGCAGCTACCTGGGAGCGGGGGGGCCACGCACCGGGGAGCTGTTTTTT.

V usage is TRBV27 and J usage is TRBJ2-7; 7 nucleotides agree with TRBD1. The CDR3 is 14 residues long. V was pared by 5 bases and J by 2 bases, with 6 bases of the junction left unmatched. In germline, CDR1 is MNHEY, CDR2 SMNVEV (reference sequence). CDR3 residues: CASSPPGQPYEQYF. In nucleotides, the CDR3 is TGTGCCAGCAGTCCGCCGGGACAGCCCTACGAGCAGTACTTC.

This clone was recorded only once. V gene TRBV7-9 combines with J gene TRBJ2-7; a weak D match, TRBD2 (5 bases). V lost 0 bases to trimming and J lost 1 base, with 13 bases between them. Germline CDR1 reads SEHNR; CDR2 reads FQNEAQ (reference sequence). The CDR3 covers 16 residues. CDR3 protein: CASSLAGDGPSYEQYF. The CDR3 DNA reads TGTGCCAGCAGCTTAGCGGGAGACGGTCCTTCCTACGAGCAGTACTTC.

The CDR3, as DNA: TGCGCCAGCAGAGGACAAGACTACGAGCAGTACTTC. As protein: CASRGQDYEQYF. V usage is TRBV5-1 and J usage is TRBJ2-7, with a weak D call TRBD1 (5 bases). The CDR3 runs 12 residues. The V gene lost 5 bases and the J gene lost 3 bases, with 9 bases spanning the gap. Germline lookup yields CDR1 SGHRS and CDR2 YFSETQ.

V usage is TRBV19 and J usage is TRBJ2-1; TRBD1 aligns across 11 bases. The germline CDR1 and CDR2 sequences are LNHDA and SQIVND (reference sequence). The ends lost 6 bases at V and 4 bases at J; junction bases unmatched: 8. This CDR3 is 16 amino acids long. CDR3 in DNA: TGTGCCAGTAGAGCCTCCGGGACAGGGGGTTACAATGAGCAGTTCTTC. This gives the protein CASRASGTGGYNEQFF.

The rearrangement uses TRBV4-3 and TRBJ2-7, with D unclear. The germline gives CDR1 LGHNA, CDR2 YSLEER. V lost 0 bases and J 4 bases, leaving 7 bases between the germline ends. This CDR3 has 13 amino acids. CDR3 sequence (DNA): TGCGCCAGCAGCCAAGAGACGGGTTACGAGCAGTACTTC. It encodes CASSQETGYEQYF.

V gene TRBV19 combines with J gene TRBJ2-3; D may be TRBD2 (5 bases). The CDR3 spans 16 residues. CDR1 is LNHDA and CDR2 is SQIVND in the germline V gene (reference sequence). V lost 5 bases to trimming and J lost 3 bases, with 18 bases between them. The CDR3 region has the DNA TGTGCCAGTAGTTCCAACCCAGCGGCGATGACAGATACGCAGTATTTT. Protein: CASSSNPAAMTDTQYF. The full variable domain, rest sourced from reference TRBV19 and TRBJ2-3, is DGGITQSPKYLFRKEGQNVTLSCEQNLNHDAMYWYRQDPGQGLRLIYYSQIVNDFQKGDIAEGYSVSREKKESFPLTVTSAQKNPTAFYLCASSSNPAAMTDTQYFGPGTRLTVL.

The rearrangement links TRBV27 to TRBJ1-6; D is unresolved. V lost 6 bases and J 7 bases, leaving 16 bases between the germline ends. The germline gives CDR1 MNHEY, CDR2 SMNVEV (reference sequence). CDR3 length: 15 amino acids. Here the CDR3 DNA reads TGTGCCAGCAGCTGGAGGGAACACGGCAATTCACCCCTCCACTTT. Its protein product is CASSWREHGNSPLHF.

This clone was detected only once. The rearrangement links TRBV27 to TRBJ2-7; TRBD2 aligns across 12 bases. Losses at the gene ends were 0 bases for V and 0 bases for J; bases not matched to a gene: 6. Germline V gene data show CDR1 as MNHEY and CDR2 as SMNVEV (reference sequence). The CDR3 runs 18 residues. This chain's CDR3 is CASSLSRGLAGPSYEQYF. DNA of the CDR3: TGTGCCAGCAGTTTATCCCGAGGACTAGCGGGGCCCTCCTACGAGCAGTACTTC.

The V and J genes are TRBV7-8 and TRBJ1-5; D is perhaps TRBD1 (6 bases). CDR1 and CDR2 (germline): SGHVS, FQNEAQ. V lost 4 bases, J lost 1 base, and 14 bases lay in between. The CDR3 runs to 16 residues. The CDR3 bases are TGTGCCAGCAGCTCTCCGGACAGCCTGAGCAATCAGCCCCAGCATTTT. Protein product: CASSSPDSLSNQPQHF.

The CDR3: CASSEGTSGSYQETQYF. In nucleotides, the CDR3 is TGTGCCAGCAGTGAGGGGACTAGCGGGAGTTACCAAGAGACCCAGTACTTC. The gene calls are TRBV2 and TRBJ2-5, with TRBD2 identical over 14 bases. V shed 3 bases, J shed 0 bases, and the junction held 3 bases outside the gene matches. This CDR3 has 17 amino acids. In germline, CDR1 is SNHLY, CDR2 FYNNEI.

The rearrangement uses TRBV7-9 and TRBJ2-1, with a tentative D call TRBD2 (6 bases). Germline V gives CDR1 SEHNR, CDR2 FQNEAQ (reference sequence). The germline V and J ends were trimmed by 4 bases and 8 bases, with 21 bases remaining between them. This CDR3 has 16 amino acids. The CDR3 region has the DNA TGTGCCAGCAGCTCGCCGCGGACTATCCAAAGGGATGAGCAGTTCTTC. Amino acid sequence: CASSSPRTIQRDEQFF.

The chain couples TRBV28 to TRBJ1-4; 8 bases are a match to TRBD1. V gave up 5 bases and J gave up 5 bases; unmatched junction bases: 7. The CDR3 runs 15 residues. CDR1 is MDHEN, CDR2 SYDVKM, per germline. The chain's CDR3 is CASSNRQGKNEKLFF. For the CDR3, the DNA is TGTGCCAGCAGTAACCGACAGGGGAAGAATGAAAAACTGTTTTTT. The full variable domain, rest sourced from reference TRBV28 and TRBJ1-4, is DVKVTQSSRYLVKRTGEKVFLECVQDMDHENMFWYRQDPGLGLRLIYFSYDVKMKEKGDIPEGYSVSREKKERFSLILESASTNQTSMYLCASSNRQGKNEKLFFGSGTQLSVL.

J is TRBJ1-3 and V is TRBV11-2; D not certain. Germline assignment: CDR1 SGHAT and CDR2 FQNNGV. Trimming removed 5 bases at V and 4 bases at J, with 6 bases between. This CDR3 comprises 12 residues. DNA of the CDR3: TGTGCCAGCAGCACGACAGGAAACACCATATATTTT. Amino acid sequence: CASSTTGNTIYF.

The rearrangement uses TRBV7-9 and TRBJ2-1; perhaps TRBD2 as D (5 bases). The CDR3 sequence is 11 residues long. V lost 6 bases and J lost 8, with 8 bases in between. CDR1 is SEHNR and CDR2 is FQNEAQ in the germline V gene (reference sequence). This CDR3 is CASSRTDEQFF. Written as DNA, the CDR3 is TGTGCCAGCAGTCGGACTGATGAGCAGTTCTTC.

The V and J genes are TRBV2 and TRBJ1-1; maybe TRBD1 (5 bases). V was trimmed by 8 bases and J by 2 bases, leaving 9 bases between them. This CDR3 region has 12 residues. Germline V gene data show CDR1 as SNHLY and CDR2 as FYNNEI. CDR3 sequence: CASPGANTEAFF. The DNA for the CDR3 is TGTGCCAGCCCTGGGGCTAACACTGAAGCTTTCTTT.

The chain carries TRBV28 and TRBJ1-2; D not certain. Germline CDR1 is MDHEN and CDR2 is SYDVKM. Trimming took 3 bases from V and 2 from J, leaving 10 bases between them. The CDR3 length is 14 residues. As DNA, the CDR3 is TGTGCCAGCAGTTTGGAGGCATTCAACTATGGCTACACCTTC. Protein product: CASSLEAFNYGYTF.

This clone was seen only once. This sequence joins TRBV13 and TRBJ1-2; unclear D gene. V was pared by 0 bases and J by 5 bases, with 13 bases between. Germline V CDR1 and CDR2: PRHDT, FYEKMQ (reference sequence). The CDR3 has 15 amino acids. Here the CDR3 reads CASSLGRGPLYGYTF. Here the CDR3 DNA reads TGTGCCAGCAGCTTAGGTCGGGGTCCCCTATATGGCTACACCTTC. The entire variable domain, with the rest obtained from reference TRBV13 and TRBJ1-2, is as follows: AAGVIQSPRHLIKEKRETATLKCYPIPRHDTVYWYQQGPGQDPQFLISFYEKMQSDKGSIPDRFSAQQFSDYHSELNMSSLELGDSALYFCASSLGRGPLYGYTFGSGTRLTVV.

This clone was counted only a few times. V gene TRBV6-1 combines with J gene TRBJ1-3, with D unresolved. Trimming took off 1 base at V and 0 bases at J, with 4 bases between the two ends. Germline loops: CDR1 MNHNS, CDR2 SASEGT. This CDR3 has 14 amino acids. As DNA, the CDR3 is TGTGCCAGCAGTGAAGACAGCTCTGGAAACACCATATATTTT. It encodes CASSEDSSGNTIYF.

The chain combines TRBV5-1 with TRBJ1-2; 8 bases fit TRBD1. J gave up 6 bases and V 4 bases, and 5 bases lay outside the gene matches. CDR1 is SGHRS and CDR2 is YFSETQ in the germline V gene. This CDR3 has 13 residues. CDR3 sequence reads: CASSGDRGDGYTF. CDR3 bases: TGCGCCAGCAGCGGCGACAGGGGCGATGGCTACACCTTC.

The chain employs TRBV7-2 and TRBJ1-1, with a tentative D call TRBD1 (5 bases). This CDR3 contains 13 residues. V lost 1 base and J lost 10, with 13 bases in between. Germline V gene data show CDR1 as SGHTA and CDR2 as FQGNSA. The DNA of the CDR3 is TGTGCCAGCAGCTTAGTCACGGGGGTGAGAGCTTTCTTT. Its protein is CASSLVTGVRAFF.

This chain joins TRBV18 and TRBJ1-2, with 9 bases fitting TRBD1. There are 16 residues in the CDR3. Trimming took 5 bases from V and 4 from J; bases not matched to a gene: 11. The germline V gene has CDR1 KGHSH and CDR2 LQKENI. CDR3: CASSAVSGTGTYGYTF. The DNA for the CDR3 is TGTGCCAGCTCAGCAGTCTCCGGGACAGGGACCTATGGCTACACCTTC.

V usage is TRBV7-9 and J usage is TRBJ2-7; 8 bases are shared with TRBD1. V shed 7 bases, J shed 2 bases, and the junction held 7 bases outside the gene matches. The CDR3 extends over 14 amino acids. Germline CDR1 reads SEHNR; CDR2 reads FQNEAQ (reference sequence). CDR3 nucleotide sequence: TGTGCCAGCACCGGACAGGGACCGACCTACGAGCAGTACTTC. Protein sequence: CASTGQGPTYEQYF.

The CDR3 coding sequence is TGCGCCAGCAGCCCGACTAGTACCTTCACCGGGGAGCTGTTTTTT. It codes for CASSPTSTFTGELFF. V usage is TRBV4-3 and J usage is TRBJ2-2, with TRBD2 as a possible D gene (6 bases). There are 15 residues in the CDR3. Deletions cut 4 bases from V and 4 bases from J, with 13 bases between. Germline V CDR1 and CDR2: LGHNA, YSLEER.

V gene TRBV18 combines with J gene TRBJ2-7, with 7 bases that match TRBD1. Germline V gene lookup returns CDR1 KGHSH and CDR2 LQKENI. The CDR3 loop spans 15 amino acids. V was clipped by 5 bases and J by 0 bases; unmatched bases: 7. The CDR3 DNA follows: TGTGCCAGCTCATCCACAGGGGATAGCTCCTACGAGCAGTACTTC. Its translation is CASSSTGDSSYEQYF.